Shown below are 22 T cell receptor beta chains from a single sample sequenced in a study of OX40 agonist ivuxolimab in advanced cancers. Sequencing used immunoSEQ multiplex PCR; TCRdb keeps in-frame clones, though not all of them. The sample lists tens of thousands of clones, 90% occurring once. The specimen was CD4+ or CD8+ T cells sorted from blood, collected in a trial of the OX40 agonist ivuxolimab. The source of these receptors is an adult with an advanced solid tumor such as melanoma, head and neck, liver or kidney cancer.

This chain's CDR3 is CASSYSSAAADTQYF. The CDR3 DNA reads as TGTGCCAGCAGTTACTCGTCTGCCGCGGCAGATACGCAGTATTTT. The J gene is TRBJ2-3, the V gene TRBV6-6; D is unresolved. The germline V gene has CDR1 MNHNY and CDR2 SVGAGI (reference sequence). V was trimmed by 0 bases and J by 4 bases, leaving 11 bases between them. CDR3 size: 15 residues.

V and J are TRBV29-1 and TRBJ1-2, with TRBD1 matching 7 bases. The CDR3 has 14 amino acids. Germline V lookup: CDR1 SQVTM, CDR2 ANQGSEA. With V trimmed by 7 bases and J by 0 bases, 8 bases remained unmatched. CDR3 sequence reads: CSANRDSSNYGYTF. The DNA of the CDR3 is TGCAGCGCAAACCGGGACAGTTCTAACTATGGCTACACCTTC.

The chain's CDR3 is CASSLGLARLNEQFF. Written as DNA, the CDR3 is TGTGCCAGCAGCTTAGGCCTAGCGCGACTCAATGAGCAGTTCTTC. The rearrangement links TRBV11-2 to TRBJ2-1; a possible D gene is TRBD2 (6 bases). The V gene lost 1 base and the J gene lost 6 bases, with 13 bases spanning the gap. Germline-derived CDR1 and CDR2 are SGHAT and FQNNGV. The CDR3 covers 15 residues.

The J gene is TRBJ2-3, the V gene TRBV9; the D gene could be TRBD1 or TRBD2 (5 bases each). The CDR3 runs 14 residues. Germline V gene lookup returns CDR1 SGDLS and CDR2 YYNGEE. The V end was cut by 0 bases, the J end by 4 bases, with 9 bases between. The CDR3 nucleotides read TGTGCCAGCAGCGTAGAAGGGACCTCAGATACGCAGTATTTT. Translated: CASSVEGTSDTQYF.

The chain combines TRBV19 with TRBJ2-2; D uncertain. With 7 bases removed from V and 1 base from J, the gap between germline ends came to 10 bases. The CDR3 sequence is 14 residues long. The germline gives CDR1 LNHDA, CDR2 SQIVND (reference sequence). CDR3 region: CASTRQWNTGELFF. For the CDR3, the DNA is TGTGCCAGTACACGACAATGGAACACCGGGGAGCTGTTTTTT.

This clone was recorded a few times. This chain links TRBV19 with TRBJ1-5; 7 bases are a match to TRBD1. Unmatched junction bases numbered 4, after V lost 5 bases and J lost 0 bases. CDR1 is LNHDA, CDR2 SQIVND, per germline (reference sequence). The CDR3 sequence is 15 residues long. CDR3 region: CASSHGQVSNQPQHF. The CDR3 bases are TGTGCCAGTAGTCACGGACAGGTTAGCAATCAGCCCCAGCATTTT.

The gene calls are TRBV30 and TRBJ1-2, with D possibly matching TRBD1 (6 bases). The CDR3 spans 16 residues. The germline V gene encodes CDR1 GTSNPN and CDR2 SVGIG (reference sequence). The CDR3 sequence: CARLWDPRGRNYGYTF. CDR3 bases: TGTGCTCGCCTCTGGGACCCCAGGGGACGTAACTATGGCTACACCTTC. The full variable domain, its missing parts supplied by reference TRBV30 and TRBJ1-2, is SQTIHQWPATLVQPVGSPLSLECTVEGTSNPNLYWYRQAAGRGLQLLFYSVGIGQISSEVPQNLSASRPQDRQFILSSKKLLLSDSGFYLCARLWDPRGRNYGYTFGSGTRLTVV.

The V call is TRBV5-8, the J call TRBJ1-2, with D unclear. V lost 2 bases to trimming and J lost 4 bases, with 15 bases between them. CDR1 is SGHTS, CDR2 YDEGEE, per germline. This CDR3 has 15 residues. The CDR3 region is CASSLGKDRIYGYTF. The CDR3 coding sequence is TGTGCCAGCAGCTTAGGTAAAGACCGGATCTATGGCTACACCTTC.

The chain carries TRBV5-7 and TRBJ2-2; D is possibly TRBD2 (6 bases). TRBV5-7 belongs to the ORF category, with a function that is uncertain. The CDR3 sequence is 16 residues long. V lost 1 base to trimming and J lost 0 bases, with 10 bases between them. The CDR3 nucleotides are TGTGCCAGCAGCTTGTATGGCGGGACGAACACCGGGGAGCTGTTTTTT. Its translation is CASSLYGGTNTGELFF.

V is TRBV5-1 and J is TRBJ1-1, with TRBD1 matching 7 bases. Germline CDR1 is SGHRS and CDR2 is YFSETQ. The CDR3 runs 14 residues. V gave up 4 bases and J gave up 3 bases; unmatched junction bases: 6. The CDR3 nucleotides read TGCGCCAGCAGCGTACAGGGGATCTACACTGAAGCTTTCTTT. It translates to CASSVQGIYTEAFF.

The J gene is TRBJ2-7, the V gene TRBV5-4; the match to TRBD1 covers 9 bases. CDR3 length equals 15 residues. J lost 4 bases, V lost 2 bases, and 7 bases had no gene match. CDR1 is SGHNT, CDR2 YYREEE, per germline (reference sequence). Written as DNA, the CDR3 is TGTGCCAGCAGCTTTACAGGGGGCGGACGGTACGAGCAGTACTTC. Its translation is CASSFTGGGRYEQYF.

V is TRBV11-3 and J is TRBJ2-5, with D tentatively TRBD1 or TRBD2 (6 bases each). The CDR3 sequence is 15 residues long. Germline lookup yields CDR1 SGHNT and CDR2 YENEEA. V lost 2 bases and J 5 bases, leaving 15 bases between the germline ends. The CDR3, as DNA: TGTGCCAGCAGCTTATCTAAGGGGGACTGGGAGACCCAGTACTTC. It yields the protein CASSLSKGDWETQYF.

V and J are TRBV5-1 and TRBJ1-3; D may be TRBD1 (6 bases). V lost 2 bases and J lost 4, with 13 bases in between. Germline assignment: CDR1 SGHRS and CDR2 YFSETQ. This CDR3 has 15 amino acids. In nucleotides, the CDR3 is TGCGCCAGCAGCTTTGAGGGGGGTCCCGGAAACACCATATATTTT. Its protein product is CASSFEGGPGNTIYF.

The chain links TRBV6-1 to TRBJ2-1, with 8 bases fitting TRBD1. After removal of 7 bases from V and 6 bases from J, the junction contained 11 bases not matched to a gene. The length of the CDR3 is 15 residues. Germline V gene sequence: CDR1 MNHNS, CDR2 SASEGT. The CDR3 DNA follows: TGTGCCAGCACCTACAGGGGGGCTTCTAGCAATGAGCAGTTCTTC. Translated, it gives CASTYRGASSNEQFF.

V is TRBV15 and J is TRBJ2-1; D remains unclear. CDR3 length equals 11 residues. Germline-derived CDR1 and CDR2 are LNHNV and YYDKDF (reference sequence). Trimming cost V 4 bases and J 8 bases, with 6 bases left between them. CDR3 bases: TGTGCCACCAGCAAGGAAGATGAGCAGTTCTTC. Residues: CATSKEDEQFF.

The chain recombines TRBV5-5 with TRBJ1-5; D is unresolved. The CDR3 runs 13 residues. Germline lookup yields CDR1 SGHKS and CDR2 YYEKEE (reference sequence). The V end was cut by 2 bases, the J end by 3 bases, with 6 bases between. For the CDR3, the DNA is TGTGCCAGCAGCTTACAGCTCAATCAGCCCCAGCATTTT. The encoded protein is CASSLQLNQPQHF.

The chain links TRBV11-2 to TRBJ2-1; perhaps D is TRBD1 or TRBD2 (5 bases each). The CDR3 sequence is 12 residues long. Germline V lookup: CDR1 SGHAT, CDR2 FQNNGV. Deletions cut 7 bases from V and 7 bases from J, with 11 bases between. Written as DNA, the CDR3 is TGTGCCAGCACCTTTGGGGGTAATGAGCAGTTCTTC. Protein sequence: CASTFGGNEQFF.

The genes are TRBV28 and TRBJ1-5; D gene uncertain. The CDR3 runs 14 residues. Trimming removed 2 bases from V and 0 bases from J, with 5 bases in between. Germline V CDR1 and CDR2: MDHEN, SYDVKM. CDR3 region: CASSLISSNQPQHF. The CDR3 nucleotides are TGTGCCAGCAGTTTAATCAGTAGCAATCAGCCCCAGCATTTT.

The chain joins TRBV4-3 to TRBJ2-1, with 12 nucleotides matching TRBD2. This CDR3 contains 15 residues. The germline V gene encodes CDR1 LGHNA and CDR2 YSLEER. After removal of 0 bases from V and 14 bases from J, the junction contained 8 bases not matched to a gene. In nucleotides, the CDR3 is TGCGCCAGCAGCCAAGAAGGACTAGCGGGGTCCCCCGAGTTCTTC. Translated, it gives CASSQEGLAGSPEFF.

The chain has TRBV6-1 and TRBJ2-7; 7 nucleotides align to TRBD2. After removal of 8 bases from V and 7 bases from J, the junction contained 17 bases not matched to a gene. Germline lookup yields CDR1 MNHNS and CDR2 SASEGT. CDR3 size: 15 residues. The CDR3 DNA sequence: TGTGCCAGCTTCCTCGGGACTTCCCGCGGGGGAGAGCAGTACTTC. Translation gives CASFLGTSRGGEQYF.

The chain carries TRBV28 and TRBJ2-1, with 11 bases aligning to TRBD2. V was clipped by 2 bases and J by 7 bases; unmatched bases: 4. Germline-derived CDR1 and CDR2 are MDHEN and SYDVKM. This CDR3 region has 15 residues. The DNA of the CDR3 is TGTGCCAGCAGTTTAACTAGCGGGAGTAGAAATGAGCAGTTCTTC. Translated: CASSLTSGSRNEQFF.

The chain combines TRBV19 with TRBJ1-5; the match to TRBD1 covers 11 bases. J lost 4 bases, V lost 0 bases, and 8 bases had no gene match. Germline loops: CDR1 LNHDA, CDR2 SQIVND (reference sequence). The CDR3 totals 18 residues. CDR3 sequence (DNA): TGTGCCAGTAGTATAGATGTGGACAGGGGGCTGTGGAATCAGCCCCAGCATTTT. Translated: CASSIDVDRGLWNQPQHF.